Listed below are T cell receptor beta chains from one sample, sequenced in a study of Ad26.COV2.S vaccination and SARS-CoV-2 variants. Sequencing was performed with immunoSEQ multiplex PCR; in TCRdb, only in-frame clones are kept and a portion is missing. The sample has 320,000 or so clones, around 90% seen once. Sequencing was performed on peripheral blood, taken in a trial of Ad26.COV2.S vaccine versus placebo. The origin of the receptors is a person between 18 and 59 years old who received the Ad26.COV2.S COVID-19 vaccine or a placebo. Each CDR3 is given with its conserved first and last residue. The order of the fields is J gene, V gene, D gene, clone size, CDR3 DNA, CDR3 protein. A D gene is named only where the DNA matches it firmly. Expanded clones get a size class; other rows say once, few or many, or leave the size out.

j_gene: TRBJ1-1; v_gene: TRBV28; d_gene: .; abundance: .; CDR3nt: TGTGCCAGCAGTTTATATCGACAGAGCGCTGAAGCTTTCTTT; CDR3aa: CASSLYRQSAEAFF
j_gene: TRBJ1-1; v_gene: TRBV5-4; d_gene: TRBD1; abundance: .; CDR3nt: TGTGCCAGCAGCGGAAAGGGACAGGGTGCTGAAGCTTTCTTT; CDR3aa: CASSGKGQGAEAFF
j_gene: TRBJ1-3; v_gene: TRBV6-5; d_gene: .; abundance: .; CDR3nt: TGTGCCAGCAGAAACTCTGGAAACACCATATATTTT; CDR3aa: CASRNSGNTIYF
j_gene: TRBJ1-1; v_gene: TRBV6-5; d_gene: .; abundance: .; CDR3nt: TGTGCCAGCAAGGGGGTCAAGAACACTGAAGCTTTCTTT; CDR3aa: CASKGVKNTEAFF
j_gene: TRBJ1-1; v_gene: TRBV27; d_gene: .; abundance: .; CDR3nt: TGTGCCAGCAGTTTATCGATAGGCTGGACTGTGAGGAGGGTCTTT; CDR3aa: CASSLSIGWTVRRVF
j_gene: TRBJ1-1; v_gene: TRBV7-9; d_gene: .; abundance: .; CDR3nt: TGTGCCAGCAGCTTAGGGCAACAGGGATTTAACACTGAAGCTTTCTTT; CDR3aa: CASSLGQQGFNTEAFF
j_gene: TRBJ2-1; v_gene: TRBV3-1/TRBV3-2; d_gene: .; abundance: .; CDR3nt: TGTGCCAGCGGGAAAGCCGCTTACTCCTACAATGAGCAGTTCTTC; CDR3aa: CASGKAAYSYNEQFF
j_gene: TRBJ1-5; v_gene: TRBV5-3; d_gene: .; abundance: .; CDR3nt: TGTGCCAGAAGCTTATGGGACCCCCAGCATTATAGCAATCAGCCCCAGCATTTT; CDR3aa: CARSLWDPQHYSNQPQHF
j_gene: TRBJ2-3; v_gene: TRBV4-2; d_gene: .; abundance: .; CDR3nt: TGTGCCAGCAGCCAAGACGTTGGTACGCAGGCCACAGATACGCAGTATTTT; CDR3aa: CASSQDVGTQATDTQYF
j_gene: TRBJ1-5; v_gene: TRBV30; d_gene: .; abundance: .; CDR3nt: TGTGCCTGGAGCGGCGGACACAATCAGCCCCAGCATTTT; CDR3aa: CAWSGGHNQPQHF
j_gene: TRBJ1-2; v_gene: TRBV19; d_gene: TRBD1; abundance: few; CDR3nt: TGTGCCAGTAGTCGACAGGGACCCTATGGCTACACCTTC; CDR3aa: CASSRQGPYGYTF
j_gene: TRBJ1-1; v_gene: TRBV28; d_gene: .; abundance: .; CDR3nt: TGTGCCAGCAGTATGAACACTGAAGCTTTCTTT; CDR3aa: CASSMNTEAFF
j_gene: TRBJ1-4; v_gene: TRBV7-2; d_gene: .; abundance: .; CDR3nt: TGTGCCAGCAGCATGGTACGGGGGGCCTCCGTCGGTGAAAAACTGTTTTTT; CDR3aa: CASSMVRGASVGEKLFF
j_gene: TRBJ2-3; v_gene: TRBV28; d_gene: TRBD2; abundance: .; CDR3nt: TGTGCCAGCAGTCCCCTTGCGGGAGTTCTTGCAGATACGCAGTATTTT; CDR3aa: CASSPLAGVLADTQYF
j_gene: TRBJ2-1; v_gene: TRBV7-3; d_gene: TRBD2; abundance: .; CDR3nt: TGTGCCAGCAGCTTAATAACACCGGGACTAGCGGGCGCTGTCAGCTCCTACAATGAGCAGTTCTTC; CDR3aa: CASSLITPGLAGAVSSYNEQFF
j_gene: TRBJ1-2; v_gene: TRBV7-2; d_gene: .; abundance: .; CDR3nt: TGTGCCAGCAGAGAAAGGATAGTCTGGGGGGATTATGGCTACACCTTC; CDR3aa: CASRERIVWGDYGYTF
j_gene: TRBJ2-5; v_gene: TRBV5-1; d_gene: .; abundance: .; CDR3nt: TGCGCCAGCAGCTCCCTCAGGGGTGAGACCCAGTACTTC; CDR3aa: CASSSLRGETQYF
j_gene: TRBJ2-1; v_gene: TRBV6-2/TRBV6-3; d_gene: TRBD1; abundance: once; CDR3nt: TGTGCCAGCAGTTCGTGGGGACAGATCTACAATGAGCAGTTCTTC; CDR3aa: CASSSWGQIYNEQFF
j_gene: TRBJ1-1; v_gene: TRBV7-8; d_gene: TRBD1; abundance: .; CDR3nt: TGTGCCAGCAGCTTAGAACGGGACAGGGGGGGCACTGAAGCTTTCTTT; CDR3aa: CASSLERDRGGTEAFF
j_gene: TRBJ1-1; v_gene: TRBV4-3; d_gene: .; abundance: .; CDR3nt: TGCGCCAGCAGCCAAGATTACTACCACTCCCGGGACACTGAAGCTTTCTTT; CDR3aa: CASSQDYYHSRDTEAFF
j_gene: TRBJ1-5; v_gene: TRBV19; d_gene: .; abundance: .; CDR3nt: TGTGCCAGTAGTACGATTGAAAATCAGCCCCAGCATTTT; CDR3aa: CASSTIENQPQHF
j_gene: TRBJ1-6; v_gene: TRBV6-5; d_gene: .; abundance: few; CDR3nt: TGTGCCAGTTTAACTTCTCACTATAATTCACCCCTCCACTTT; CDR3aa: CASLTSHYNSPLHF